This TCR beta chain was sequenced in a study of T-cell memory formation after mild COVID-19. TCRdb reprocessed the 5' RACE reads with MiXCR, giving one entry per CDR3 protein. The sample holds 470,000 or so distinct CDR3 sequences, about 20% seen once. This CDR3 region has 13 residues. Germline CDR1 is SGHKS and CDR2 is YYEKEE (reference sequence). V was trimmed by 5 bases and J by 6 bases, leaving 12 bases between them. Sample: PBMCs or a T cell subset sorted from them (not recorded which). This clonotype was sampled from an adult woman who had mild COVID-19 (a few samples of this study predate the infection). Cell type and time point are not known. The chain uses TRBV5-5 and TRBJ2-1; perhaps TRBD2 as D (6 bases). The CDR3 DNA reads TGTGCCAGCAGGGCCGGGACTCCCAATGAGCAGTTCTTC. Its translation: CASRAGTPNEQFF.